This TCR beta chain was profiled in a study of T cell responses to AZD1222 COVID-19 vaccine. Study-wide findings and caveats: Repertoire collection took place solely once the T cell response had peaked.

The CDR3 spans 15 residues. V dropped 0 bases and J dropped 7 bases, with 14 bases sitting between them. Germline V lookup: CDR1 SGHRS, CDR2 YFSETQ. The protocol was immunoSEQ multiplex PCR, while the TCRdb copy is restricted to in-frame clones and leaves out a portion. Of 100,000 to 110,000 clones listed, about 86% were seen once; the top ten hold about 16%. As concerns this clone: The antigen remains undetermined.

Sequences were derived from peripheral blood, sampled on day 0 of AZD1222 vaccination. The chain has TRBV5-1 and TRBJ1-3; tentatively, D is TRBD1 (5 bases). The source is an adult in good health. The DNA for the CDR3 is TGCGCCAGCAGCTTGGCCGGGGACTTCGGGAACACCATATATTTT. It translates to CASSLAGDFGNTIYF.